The rows below give T cell receptor beta chains drawn from one sample of a study of cytomegalovirus exposure and HLA in healthy donors. Method: immunoSEQ multiplex PCR; TCRdb's copy keeps in-frame clones and lacks some. This table has over 85,000 clones, under 9% appearing once. Sequenced material: PBMCs. These TCRs come from a man aged 45-60 years in good health and CMV-seronegative. CDR3s include the opening cysteine and the closing phenylalanine or tryptophan. Fields, in order: V gene, J gene, CDR3 protein.

>TRBV29-1|TRBJ1-1
CSVKRQENTEAFF
>TRBV5-1|TRBJ1-1
CASSSTMGGNTEAFF
>TRBV11-1|TRBJ2-5
CASSLNLRSTQYF
>TRBV18|TRBJ1-1
CASSPPGQVNAAFF
>TRBV4-3|TRBJ1-1
CASSQEQNFREAFF
>TRBV6-5|TRBJ1-1
CASSYASRGRTEAFF
>TRBV10-3|TRBJ2-5
CASNSGSMETQYF
>TRBV28|TRBJ1-5
CASSFLHGQGNTQPQHF
>TRBV10-2|TRBJ2-1
CASSDPGRGVSNEQFF
>TRBV9|TRBJ1-1
CASSFGQGPVTEAFF
>TRBV10-2|TRBJ1-1
CASSEQGATEAFF
>TRBV6-1|TRBJ1-3
CASSEAVLGAVGTIYF
>TRBV19|TRBJ2-5
CASSPTGLETQYF
>TRBV28|TRBJ2-6
CASSSPGTGLSGANVLTF
>TRBV6-6|TRBJ2-2
CAVSSTGGTGELFF
>TRBV10-2|TRBJ2-5
CASIARETQYF
>TRBV11-3|TRBJ2-3
CASSLDPDRGKHSGTDTQYF
>TRBV29-1|TRBJ2-1
CSVGDREQFF
>TRBV27|TRBJ2-1
CASSLPGGRQFF
>TRBV27|TRBJ2-7
CASSLSTNRDSWSKEYF
>TRBV6-5|TRBJ1-5
CASSLFAAANQPQHF
>TRBV29-1|TRBJ1-4
CSVGTGLSEKLFF
>TRBV7-6|TRBJ2-1
CASSLEGKTSGGGNEQFF
>TRBV6-1|TRBJ2-7
CASSEAGTRVSYEQYF
>TRBV11-2|TRBJ2-7
CASSPAWSSYEQYF
>TRBV4-1|TRBJ1-1
CASSQVDRYTEAFF
>TRBV28|TRBJ1-1
CASTNWGQGRNTEAFF
>TRBV28|TRBJ2-7
CASTQGGQGPYEQYF
>TRBV5-4|TRBJ2-1
CASSSSGRTGEQFF
>TRBV9|TRBJ1-4
CASSVGPRATNEKLFF
>TRBV2|TRBJ2-2
CASSLTVTGELFF
>TRBV6-5|TRBJ1-5
CASSYSGGNQPQHF
>TRBV6-1|TRBJ1-4
CASSERQINEKLFF
>TRBV10-3|TRBJ1-1
CAITSGIEAFF
>TRBV28|TRBJ1-4
CASSLIQGRQLFF
>TRBV9|TRBJ2-1
CASSDSHSYNEQFF
>TRBV4-1|TRBJ2-3
CASKSGGGEDTDTQYF
>TRBV30|TRBJ1-5
CAWSEGRNQPQHF
>TRBV4-3|TRBJ2-1
CASSQDLGLAESIRSSYNEQFF
>TRBV4-3|TRBJ2-7
CASSQEGGDEQYF
>TRBV29-1|TRBJ2-2
CSVDPEATGELFF
>TRBV4-2|TRBJ2-3
CASSQGGIIPDTQYF
>TRBV7-3|TRBJ2-1
CASSLGLHQDEQFF
>TRBV28|TRBJ1-1
CASSYSQGRGTEAFF
>TRBV28|TRBJ2-7
CASSPTGKYEQYF
>TRBV28|TRBJ1-2
CASSRTGIGYGYTF
>TRBV6-1|TRBJ2-5
CASTQDRYGAETQYF
>TRBV5-1|TRBJ2-3
CASSLDPSGNTDTQYF
>TRBV18|TRBJ2-7
CASSLPLGQGGSYEQYF
>TRBV5-1|TRBJ1-1
CASSSGAVVSTEAFF
>TRBV2|TRBJ2-2
CASEREGVTGELFF
>TRBV29-1|TRBJ1-2
CSAIPTGLSNYGYTF
>TRBV5-1|TRBJ2-1
CASSLVAGNEQFF
>TRBV7-3|TRBJ2-1
CASSVQGSSYNEQFF
>TRBV5-4|TRBJ2-3
CASSRGGPLSDTQYF